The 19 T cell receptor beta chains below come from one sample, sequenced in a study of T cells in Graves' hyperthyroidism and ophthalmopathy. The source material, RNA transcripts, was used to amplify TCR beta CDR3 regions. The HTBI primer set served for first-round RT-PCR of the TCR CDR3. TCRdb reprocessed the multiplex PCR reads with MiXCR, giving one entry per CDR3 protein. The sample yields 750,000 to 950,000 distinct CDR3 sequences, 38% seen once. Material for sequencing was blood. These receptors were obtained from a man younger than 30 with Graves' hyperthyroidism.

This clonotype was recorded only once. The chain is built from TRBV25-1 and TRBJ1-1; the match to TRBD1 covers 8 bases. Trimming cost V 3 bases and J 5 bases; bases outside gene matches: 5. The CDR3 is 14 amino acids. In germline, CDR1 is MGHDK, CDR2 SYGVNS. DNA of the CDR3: TGTGCCAGCAGTGACCGGACAGGGTATACTGAAGCTTTCTTT. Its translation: CASSDRTGYTEAFF.

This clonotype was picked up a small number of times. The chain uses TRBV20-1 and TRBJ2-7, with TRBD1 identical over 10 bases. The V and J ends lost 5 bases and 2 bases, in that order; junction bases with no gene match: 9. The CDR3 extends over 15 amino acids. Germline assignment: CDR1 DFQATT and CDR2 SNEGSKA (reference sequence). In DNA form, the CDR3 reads TGCAGTGCTCCAGGTGGGGACAGGGGACCCTACGAGCAGTACTTC. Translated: CSAPGGDRGPYEQYF.

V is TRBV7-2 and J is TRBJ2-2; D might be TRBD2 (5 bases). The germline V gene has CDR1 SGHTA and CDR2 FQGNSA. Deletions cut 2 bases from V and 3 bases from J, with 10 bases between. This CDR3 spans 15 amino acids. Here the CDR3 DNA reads TGTGCCAGCAGCTTAAGAGGGCACGACACCGGGGAGCTGTTTTTT. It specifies CASSLRGHDTGELFF.

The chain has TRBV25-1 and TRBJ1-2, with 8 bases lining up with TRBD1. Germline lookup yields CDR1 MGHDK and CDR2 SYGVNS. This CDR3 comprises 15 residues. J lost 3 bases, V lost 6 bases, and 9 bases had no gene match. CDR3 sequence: CASRGYRGDYYGYTF. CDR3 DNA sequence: TGTGCCAGCAGGGGGTACAGGGGGGACTACTATGGCTACACCTTC.

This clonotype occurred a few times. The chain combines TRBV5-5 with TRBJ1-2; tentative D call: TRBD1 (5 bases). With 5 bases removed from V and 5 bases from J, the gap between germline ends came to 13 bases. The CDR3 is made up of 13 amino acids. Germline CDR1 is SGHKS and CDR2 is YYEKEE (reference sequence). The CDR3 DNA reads TGTGCCAGCAGAGGCGTGTCAGGGTATGGCTACACCTTC. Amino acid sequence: CASRGVSGYGYTF.

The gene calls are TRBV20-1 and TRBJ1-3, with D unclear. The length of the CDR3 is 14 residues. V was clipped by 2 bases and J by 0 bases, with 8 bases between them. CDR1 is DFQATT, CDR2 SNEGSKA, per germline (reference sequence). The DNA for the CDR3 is TGCAGTGCTAGAAACAGTATCTCTGGAAACACCATATATTTT. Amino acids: CSARNSISGNTIYF.

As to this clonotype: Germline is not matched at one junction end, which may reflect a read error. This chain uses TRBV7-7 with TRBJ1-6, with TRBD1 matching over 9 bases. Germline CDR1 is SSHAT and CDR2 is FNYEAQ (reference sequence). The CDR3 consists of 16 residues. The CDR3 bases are TGTGCTAGCAGCGTCGGGACAGGGAATCCCGATTCACCCCTCCACTTT. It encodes CASSVGTGNPDSPLHF.

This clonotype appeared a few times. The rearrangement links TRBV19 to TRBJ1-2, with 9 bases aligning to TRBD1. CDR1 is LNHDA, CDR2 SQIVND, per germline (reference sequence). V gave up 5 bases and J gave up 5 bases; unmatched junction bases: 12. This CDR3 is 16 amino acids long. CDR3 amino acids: CASSLTQGARGYGYTF. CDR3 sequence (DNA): TGTGCCAGTAGTTTGACACAGGGGGCGCGGGGTTATGGCTACACCTTC. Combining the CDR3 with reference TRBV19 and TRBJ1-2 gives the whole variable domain DGGITQSPKYLFRKEGQNVTLSCEQNLNHDAMYWYRQDPGQGLRLIYYSQIVNDFQKGDIAEGYSVSREKKESFPLTVTSAQKNPTAFYLCASSLTQGARGYGYTFGSGTRLTVV.

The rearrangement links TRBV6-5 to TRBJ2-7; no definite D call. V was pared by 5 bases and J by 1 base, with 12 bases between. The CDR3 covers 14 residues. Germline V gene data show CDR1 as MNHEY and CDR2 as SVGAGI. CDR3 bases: TGTGCCAGCAGTGCCACGGTTGAGTCCTACGAGCAGTACTTC. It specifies CASSATVESYEQYF.

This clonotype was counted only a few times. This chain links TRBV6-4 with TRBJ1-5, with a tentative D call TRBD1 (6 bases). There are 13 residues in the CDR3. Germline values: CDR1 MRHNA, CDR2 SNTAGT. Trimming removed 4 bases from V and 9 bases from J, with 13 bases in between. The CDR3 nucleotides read TGTGCCAGCAGTGTTGAACAGGGTTGGCCCCAGCATTTT. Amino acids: CASSVEQGWPQHF.

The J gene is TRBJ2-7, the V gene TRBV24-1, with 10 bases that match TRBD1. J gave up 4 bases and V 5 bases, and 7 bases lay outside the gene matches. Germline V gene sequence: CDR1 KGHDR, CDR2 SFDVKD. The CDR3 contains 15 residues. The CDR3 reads CATSGSDRGGYEQYF. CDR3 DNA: TGTGCCACCAGTGGTTCGGACAGGGGGGGGTACGAGCAGTACTTC.

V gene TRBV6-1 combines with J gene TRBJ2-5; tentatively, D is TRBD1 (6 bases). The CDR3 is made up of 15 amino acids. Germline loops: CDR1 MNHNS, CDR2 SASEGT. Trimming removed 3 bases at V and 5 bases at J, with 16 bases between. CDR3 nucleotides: TGTGCCAGCAGTGATTTGCTACAGGGTCAGGAGACCCAGTACTTC. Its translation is CASSDLLQGQETQYF.

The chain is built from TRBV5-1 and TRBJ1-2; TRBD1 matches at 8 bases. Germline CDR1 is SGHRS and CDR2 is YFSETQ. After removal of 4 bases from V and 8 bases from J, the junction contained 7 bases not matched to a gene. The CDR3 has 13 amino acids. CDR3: CASSQDRALGYTF. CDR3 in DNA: TGCGCCAGCAGCCAGGACAGGGCCCTAGGCTACACCTTC.

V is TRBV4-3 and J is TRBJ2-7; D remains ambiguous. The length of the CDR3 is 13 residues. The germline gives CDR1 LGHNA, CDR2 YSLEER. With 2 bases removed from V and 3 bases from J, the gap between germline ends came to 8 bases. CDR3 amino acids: CASSQLPNYEQYF. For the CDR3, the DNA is TGCGCCAGCAGCCAACTCCCAAACTACGAGCAGTACTTC.

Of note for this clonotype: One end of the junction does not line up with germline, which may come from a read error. The CDR3: CASSPGTGGIPLHF. The DNA of the CDR3 is TGTGCCAGCAGCCCGGGGACAGGGGGCATACCCCTCCACTTT. The V call is TRBV5-1, the J call TRBJ1-6; 12 bases fit TRBD1. The CDR3 is 14 amino acids. Germline V gene lookup returns CDR1 SGHRS and CDR2 YFSETQ. The full variable domain, rest sourced from reference TRBV5-1 and TRBJ1-6, is KAGVTQTPRYLIKTRGQQVTLSCSPISGHRSVSWYQQTPGQGLQFLFEYFSETQRNKGNFPGRFSGRQFSNSRSEMNVSTLELGDSALYLCASSPGTGGIPLHFGNGTRLTVT.

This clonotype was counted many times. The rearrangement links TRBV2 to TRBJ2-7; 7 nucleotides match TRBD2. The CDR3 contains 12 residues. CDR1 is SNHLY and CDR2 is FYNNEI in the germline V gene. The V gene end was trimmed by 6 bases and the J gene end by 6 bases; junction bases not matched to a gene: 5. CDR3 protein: CASRAGEGEQYF. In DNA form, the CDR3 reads TGTGCCAGCAGGGCGGGAGAAGGCGAGCAGTACTTC.

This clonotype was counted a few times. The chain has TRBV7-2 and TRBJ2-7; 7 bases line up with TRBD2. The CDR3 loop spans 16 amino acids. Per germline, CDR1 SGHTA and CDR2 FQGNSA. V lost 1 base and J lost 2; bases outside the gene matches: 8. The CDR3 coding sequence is TGTGCCAGCAGCTTAGGGAGGGGAGGGTTTCCCTACGAGCAGTACTTC. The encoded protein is CASSLGRGGFPYEQYF.

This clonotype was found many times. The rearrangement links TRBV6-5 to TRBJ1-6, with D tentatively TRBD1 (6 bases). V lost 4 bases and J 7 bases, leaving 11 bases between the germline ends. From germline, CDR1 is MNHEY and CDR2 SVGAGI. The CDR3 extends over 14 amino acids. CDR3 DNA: TGTGCCAGCAGTTCACAGGGCTGGAATTCACCCCTCCACTTT. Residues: CASSSQGWNSPLHF.

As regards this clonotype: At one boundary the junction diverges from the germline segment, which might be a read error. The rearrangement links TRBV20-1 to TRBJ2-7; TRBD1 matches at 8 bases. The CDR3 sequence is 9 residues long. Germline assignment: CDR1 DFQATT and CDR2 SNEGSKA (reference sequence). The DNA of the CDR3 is TGCAGTGCTAGATCCGGACAGGGCTTC. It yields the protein CSARSGQGF.